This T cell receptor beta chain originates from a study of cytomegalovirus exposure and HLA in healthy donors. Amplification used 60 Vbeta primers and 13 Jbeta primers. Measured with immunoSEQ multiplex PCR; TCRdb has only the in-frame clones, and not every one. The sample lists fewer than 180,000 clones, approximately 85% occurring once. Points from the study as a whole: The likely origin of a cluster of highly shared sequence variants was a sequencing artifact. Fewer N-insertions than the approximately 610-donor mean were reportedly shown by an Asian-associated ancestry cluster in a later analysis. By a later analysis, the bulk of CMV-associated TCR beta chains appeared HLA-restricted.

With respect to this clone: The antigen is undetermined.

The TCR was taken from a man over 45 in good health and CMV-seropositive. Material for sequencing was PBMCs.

The CDR3 sequence is CASSLLYANYGYTF. The CDR3 DNA follows: TGTGCCAGCAGTTTATTGTATGCTAACTATGGCTACACCTTC. The J gene is TRBJ1-2, the V gene TRBV6-1; D gene uncertain. V was trimmed by 5 bases and J by 0 bases, leaving 10 bases between them. CDR3 length: 14 residues. Per germline, CDR1 MNHNS and CDR2 SASEGT.